This T cell receptor beta chain was sequenced in a study of persistence of HIV-infected CD4 T cells (TCRdb year 2020). Regarding the research as a whole: The study isolated CMV- and HIV-1 Gag-responding CD4+ T cells from ART-treated individuals to examine antigen-driven clonal expansion of HIV-1-infected cells. The median time participants had been on suppressive ART was eight to nine years. TCRbeta sequencing assessed the clonality of all cells in each sorted population, while proviral sequencing assessed the clonality of infected cells. Peripheral blood samples of up to roughly 180 mL were taken at multiple time points, with the exception of a couple of participants who underwent leukapheresis at a single time point. In the cross-participant TCR cluster analysis, under ten participants were included for CMV and roughly 7 participants were included for Gag. Overall study results and their limits: Bulk TCR analyses could not be restricted to the rare CMV-responding cells that actually carried HIV-1 proviruses. Enrichment of degenerate expanded CDR3beta sequences was found in antigen-responding cells, suggesting convergent selection of CD4+ responses to CMV and Gag. TCRbeta richness in CMV- and Gag-responding cells was significantly lower than in anti-CD3/anti-CD28-responding cells; CMV-responding cells had higher oligoclonality than CD3/CD28-stimulated and Gag-responding cells. Only a small number of individuals took part in the study, and the range of antigens tested was limited. Within the same sorted populations, how oligoclonal the TCRs were correlated with how oligoclonal the proviruses were.

V sheds 6 bases and J sheds 7 bases, leaving 10 bases between their ends. The CDR3, cysteine through phenylalanine, is 13 amino acids long. Just the 39-base CDR3 DNA is kept, in frame starting at base 1. The germline V gene provides CDR1 MNHEY and CDR2 SVGEGT. The immunoSEQ hsTCRB assay version 4, run in survey mode, was used to sequence TCRbeta repertoires from genomic DNA. Genomic DNA was diluted to about 9.1 ng/uL, using up to roughly 1 ug per sample for TCRbeta sequencing. On the study's bioinformatics: ImmunoSeq Analyzer 3.0 was used for analysis of TCRbeta data, and diversity was computed on productive nucleotide rearrangements. Lower-bound TCR diversity was estimated with the improved Chao index, and clonality with the Gini coefficient using the Immunarch R package. When different nucleotide rearrangements encoded the same CDR3beta amino acid sequence, each rearrangement was treated as a distinct clonotype. TCRbeta sequences significantly enriched in antigen-responding cells relative to anti-CD3/anti-CD28-activated cells were identified by differential abundance analysis. TCRs were clustered by predicted peptide-MHC specificity with GLIPH2, both within individual participants and across merged participant data sets. The table was pulled from immuneACCESS by TCRdb, which kept in-frame rearrangements only. Such tables lose some clones; where checked, under half of the loss comes from unresolved V genes, and the rest has no known cause. That table is the source of V, J and clone size, and D and trimming were worked out from the DNA. The sample table records tens of thousands of clones; approximately 80% of these occur just once. The ten largest account for less than 2% of the sample.

Reading the label with the study, this specimen's treatment or condition is: suppressive antiretroviral therapy. Lysates of CMV-infected fibroblasts at about 10 ug/mL were used to stimulate the cells. Nonresponding CD40L-negative CD69-negative CD45RO-high memory CD4+ T cells were sorted as memory populations depleted of antigen-responding cells. Participants were HIV-1-infected adults who started suppressive ART during chronic infection. Plasma HIV-1 RNA had been undetectable (below 50 copies/mL) in participants for at least 4 years. To be included, participants needed a CD4+ T cell count above 400 cells/uL and a positive CMV serology. Before stimulation, PBMCs were isolated using density centrifugation and then depleted of CD8+ T cells. For 18 hours, CD8-depleted PBMCs were stimulated with anti-CD28/CD49d costimulation, a CD40-blocking antibody, and enfuvirtide, which was added to prevent new infections. Cells were sorted on a Beckman Coulter MoFlo Legacy or XDP sorter, with propidium iodide excluding dead cells. Genomic DNA was extracted using the QIAamp DNA Mini Kit for samples with more than one million cells and using the Quick-DNA Microprep Kit for all other samples.

In regard to this clone: Its specific antigen is unknown. Base qualities were left out, and no much larger clone turns up one base away.

The sequence was obtained from an adult man with HIV who was CMV-seropositive. The specimen comprised CD4+ T cells sorted from PBMCs after approximately 19-hour stimulation, sampled from a patient who received antiretroviral therapy. What this sample's cell subset or site label stands for: CD40L-CD69- CD45RO-high memory CD4 T cells not responding to CMV lysate. The chain is assembled from TRBV6-2 or TRBV6-3 and TRBJ1-6; the D gene is not confidently resolved. The base sequence is TGTGCCAGCAGCCGGGAAGAAAATTCACCCCTCCACTTT. Its protein product is CASSREENSPLHF.